The sequence of this TCR beta chain was determined in a study of STAT3 mutations in large granular lymphocyte leukemia. General observations from the study: Every T-LGLL patient had at least one immunodominant TCRbeta clonotype. Suggested: STAT3 mutation was not the ancestral event for these clonal expansions.

Each sample's TCRbeta library yielded on average roughly 42,000 productive templates. Profiled with immunoSEQ multiplex PCR; TCRdb holds only in-frame clones, not every one. The sample lists over 5,000 clones; around 74% were seen once. This CDR3 has 15 residues. Germline CDR1 and CDR2: SGHNT and YYREEE (reference sequence). V shed 4 bases and J shed 5 bases, with 15 bases lying between them. Points on this clone: Its cognate antigen is unknown.

This TCR was recovered from a man in his forties or fifties with T-cell large granular lymphocyte leukemia. Some clones in this sample may be carry-over from other donors' samples. The J gene is TRBJ1-4, the V gene TRBV5-4, with TRBD1 as a possible D gene (6 bases). Sample: peripheral blood mononuclear cells. CDR3 bases: TGTGCCAGCAGCCCTGGGGGGGGGCGCAATGAAAAACTGTTTTTT. It is translated as CASSPGGGRNEKLFF.